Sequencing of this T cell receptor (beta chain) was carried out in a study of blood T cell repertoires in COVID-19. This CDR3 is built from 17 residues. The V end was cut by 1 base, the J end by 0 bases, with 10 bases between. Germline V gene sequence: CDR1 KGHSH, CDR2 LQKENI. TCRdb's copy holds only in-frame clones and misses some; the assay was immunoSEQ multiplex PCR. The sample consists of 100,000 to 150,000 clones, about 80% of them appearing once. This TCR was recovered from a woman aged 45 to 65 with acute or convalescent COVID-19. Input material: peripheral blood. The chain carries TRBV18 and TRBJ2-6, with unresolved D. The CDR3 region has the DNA TGTGCCAGCTCACCACTACCCCAGGACTCTGGGGCCAACGTCCTGACTTTC. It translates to CASSPLPQDSGANVLTF.